One sample yielded the 26 T cell receptor beta chains listed below, sequenced in a study of blood T cell repertoires in COVID-19. Using immunoSEQ multiplex PCR, the repertoire was profiled, and TCRdb retains in-frame clones only, with some absent. The sample yields about 250,000 clones, about 86% seen once. Sequencing was carried out using peripheral blood. The origin of the receptors is a man older than 75 with acute or convalescent COVID-19.

This clone was seen more than once but under ten times. The rearrangement uses TRBV5-1 and TRBJ2-7, with 8 bases aligning to TRBD2. The CDR3 has 14 residues. V dropped 4 bases and J dropped 2; count of bases not matched to a gene: 5. The V gene's germline CDR1 is SGHRS and CDR2 YFSETQ. CDR3 coding DNA: TGCGCCAGCAGCAAAGAAGCGGGAGCCTACGAGCAGTACTTC. As protein: CASSKEAGAYEQYF.

The chain couples TRBV4-2 to TRBJ1-3, with a possible D match to TRBD1 (6 bases). V shed 2 bases and J shed 2 bases, with 13 bases lying between them. Germline V gives CDR1 LGHNA, CDR2 YNFKEQ. The CDR3 spans 16 residues. The CDR3 nucleotides are TGTGCCAGCAGCCAATCCCTACAGGGACCTGGAAACACCATATATTTT. This translates into CASSQSLQGPGNTIYF.

V and J are TRBV2 and TRBJ2-2; 7 nucleotides line up with TRBD1. V was clipped by 6 bases and J by 6 bases; unmatched bases: 7. Germline lookup yields CDR1 SNHLY and CDR2 FYNNEI. The CDR3 spans 14 residues. The CDR3 sequence: CASSLTGPPGELFF. DNA for the CDR3: TGTGCCAGCAGCTTGACAGGGCCCCCCGGGGAGCTGTTTTTT.

The count of this clone is one. The chain employs TRBV5-1 and TRBJ2-5; TRBD1 is a possible D gene (6 bases). CDR3 length equals 15 residues. Germline loops: CDR1 SGHRS, CDR2 YFSETQ. Trimming left V 4 bases short and J 9 bases short, with 22 bases between. CDR3 DNA sequence: TGCGCCAGCAGCCCCGGCTCGGGACACCCTCCGGCCCAGTACTTC. As protein: CASSPGSGHPPAQYF.

Worth noting for this clone: Other DNA variants within this sample encode the same CDR3. The genes are TRBV3-1 (or the pseudogene TRBV3-2) and TRBJ1-1, with 8 positions matching TRBD1. Unmatched junction bases numbered 4, after V lost 3 bases and J lost 1 base. CDR3 size: 15 residues. CDR1 is LGHDT and CDR2 is YNNKEL in the germline V gene (reference sequence). The chain's CDR3 is CASSHLGQANTEAFF. CDR3 bases: TGTGCCAGCAGCCATCTGGGACAGGCGAACACTGAAGCTTTCTTT.

The chain uses TRBV6-5 and TRBJ2-7, with 8 nucleotides matching TRBD1. After removal of 8 bases from V and 3 bases from J, the junction contained 6 bases not matched to a gene. The CDR3 consists of 13 residues. Germline V CDR1 and CDR2: MNHEY, SVGAGI. This chain's CDR3 is CASSTGERYEQYF. The DNA of the CDR3 is TGTGCCAGCTCGACAGGGGAACGCTACGAGCAGTACTTC.

This chain uses TRBV6-1 with TRBJ1-5; no clear D. Per the germline V gene, CDR1 is MNHNS and CDR2 is SASEGT. The V end was cut by 1 base, the J end by 2 bases, with 15 bases between. There are 17 residues in the CDR3. CDR3: CASSEELGGRGNQPQHF. As DNA, the CDR3 is TGTGCCAGCAGTGAAGAGTTGGGCGGGAGAGGCAATCAGCCCCAGCATTTT.

The V gene is TRBV10-3, the J gene TRBJ1-2; possible D gene TRBD1, 6 bases. There are 13 residues in the CDR3. Trimming removed 4 bases from V and 8 bases from J, with 14 bases in between. Per germline, CDR1 ENHRY and CDR2 SYGVKD. This CDR3 is CAISGVPGEGYTF. As DNA, the CDR3 is TGTGCCATCAGTGGAGTGCCAGGGGAAGGCTACACCTTC.

This clone was seen only once. The genes are TRBV24-1 and TRBJ2-3; 8 bases agree with TRBD1. The CDR3 runs to 16 residues. Germline V gene data show CDR1 as KGHDR and CDR2 as SFDVKD. V dropped 3 bases and J dropped 3; count of bases not matched to a gene: 7. The CDR3 DNA reads TGTGCCACCAGTGATACGGTCAGGGGGCGAACAGATACGCAGTATTTT. It yields the protein CATSDTVRGRTDTQYF.

J is TRBJ1-5 and V is TRBV7-6; no definite D call. Trimming pared 4 bases from V and 2 bases from J, leaving 6 bases between. The CDR3 runs to 13 residues. Looked up from germline, CDR1 is SGHVS and CDR2 is FNYEAQ. CDR3 DNA sequence: TGTGCCAGCAGCTCAGGTCGCAATCAGCCCCAGCATTTT. It is translated as CASSSGRNQPQHF.

This rearrangement joins TRBV2 to TRBJ2-3; D perhaps matches TRBD1 (6 bases). CDR3 length equals 16 residues. Looked up from germline, CDR1 is SNHLY and CDR2 is FYNNEI. The V end was cut by 7 bases, the J end by 2 bases, with 19 bases between. The CDR3 reads CASITGSVPYTDTQYF. The CDR3 region has the DNA TGTGCCAGCATAACAGGGAGTGTACCTTACACAGATACGCAGTATTTT. Full variable domain (rest looked up from reference TRBV2 and TRBJ2-3): EPEVTQTPSHQVTQMGQEVILRCVPISNHLYFYWYRQILGQKVEFLVSFYNNEISEKSEIFDDQFSVERPDGSNFTLKIRSTKLEDSAMYFCASITGSVPYTDTQYFGPGTRLTVL.

This rearrangement joins TRBV7-8 to TRBJ1-4; perhaps TRBD1 as D (6 bases). The CDR3 extends over 15 amino acids. Trimming removed 5 bases from V and 8 bases from J, with 18 bases in between. Germline values: CDR1 SGHVS, CDR2 FQNEAQ. CDR3 coding DNA: TGTGCCAGCAGCGCCAGGGGTCTATCCCGGGAAAAACTGTTTTTT. Protein sequence: CASSARGLSREKLFF.

This clone occurred once. V is TRBV4-1 and J is TRBJ2-1; 7 bases are shared with TRBD1. V dropped 5 bases and J dropped 2; count of bases not matched to a gene: 6. Germline-derived CDR1 and CDR2 are MGHRA and YSYEKL. The CDR3 is 15 residues long. CDR3 amino acids: CASSDPGQPYNEQFF. In DNA form, the CDR3 reads TGCGCCAGCAGCGATCCGGGACAGCCCTACAATGAGCAGTTCTTC.

The chain has TRBV6-1 and TRBJ2-5, with D maybe TRBD1 (5 bases). Looked up from germline, CDR1 is MNHNS and CDR2 is SASEGT. The CDR3 spans 14 residues. The V end was cut by 5 bases, the J end by 5 bases, with 15 bases between. The CDR3 reads CASSFSGSEETQYF. The CDR3 DNA is TGTGCCAGCAGTTTTTCAGGGTCGGAGGAGACCCAGTACTTC.

J is TRBJ1-2 and V is TRBV28; no clear D gene. CDR1 is MDHEN, CDR2 SYDVKM, per germline. This CDR3 comprises 12 residues. V was trimmed by 3 bases and J by 3 bases, leaving 5 bases between them. The CDR3, as DNA: TGTGCCAGCAGTTTTCCAGACTATGGCTACACCTTC. Encoded protein: CASSFPDYGYTF.

This clone was recorded a few times. The sample has other DNA sequences that encode this CDR3 too. J is TRBJ1-1 and V is TRBV3-1 (or the pseudogene TRBV3-2); D ambiguous. Deletions cut 6 bases from V and 2 bases from J, with 4 bases between. Per germline, CDR1 LGHDT and CDR2 YNNKEL (reference sequence). The CDR3 spans 11 residues. The CDR3 loop is CASRRNTEAFF. Here the CDR3 DNA reads TGTGCCAGCAGGAGAAACACTGAAGCTTTCTTT.

The rearrangement uses TRBV7-9 and TRBJ2-1; TRBD2 matches 14 bases. CDR1 and CDR2 (germline): SEHNR, FQNEAQ (reference sequence). V was pared by 5 bases and J by 10 bases, with 10 bases of the junction left unmatched. The CDR3 is 16 amino acids. CDR3 coding DNA: TGTGCCAGCAGCCCATCGGGACTAGCGGGAGAAATGGAGCAGTTCTTC. Translation gives CASSPSGLAGEMEQFF.

The chain employs TRBV6-5 and TRBJ1-1, with TRBD1 identical over 9 bases. The CDR3 is made up of 13 amino acids. Germline V gives CDR1 MNHEY, CDR2 SVGAGI. With V trimmed by 6 bases and J by 6 bases, 5 bases remained unmatched. CDR3 in DNA: TGTGCCAGCAGAAGACAGGGGGTCGCTGAAGCTTTCTTT. Amino acid sequence: CASRRQGVAEAFF.

The gene calls are TRBV7-9 and TRBJ1-2, with 10 bases matching TRBD1. With V trimmed by 5 bases and J by 0 bases, 9 bases remained unmatched. This CDR3 spans 17 amino acids. Germline V CDR1 and CDR2: SEHNR, FQNEAQ (reference sequence). In nucleotides, the CDR3 is TGTGCCAGCAGCCCCCCATGGACAGGGGGTACTAACTATGGCTACACCTTC. Translating it yields CASSPPWTGGTNYGYTF.

CDR3 loop: CASSLQGWWGYTF. The DNA of the CDR3 is TGTGCCAGCAGTCTACAGGGCTGGTGGGGCTACACCTTC. V is TRBV12-3 or TRBV12-4 and J is TRBJ1-2, with a possible D match to TRBD1 (6 bases). V gave up 5 bases and J gave up 8 bases, with 15 bases separating them. The CDR3 contains 13 residues.

Ten or more counts support this clone. This rearrangement joins TRBV13 to TRBJ1-3; tentative D call: TRBD1 (6 bases). V dropped 7 bases and J dropped 1 base, with 20 bases sitting between them. Germline values: CDR1 PRHDT, CDR2 FYEKMQ (reference sequence). The CDR3 covers 17 residues. The CDR3 DNA is TGTGCCAGCACCTTCAACAGAGCAGGGGTTTCTGGAAACACCATATATTTT. This encodes CASTFNRAGVSGNTIYF.

Only one count was recorded for this clone. This chain uses TRBV5-6 with TRBJ1-2; D not resolved. CDR3 length equals 16 residues. CDR1 is SGHDT, CDR2 YYEEEE, per germline. V was cut by 0 bases and J by 3 bases, with 15 bases left in between. CDR3 sequence: CASSLAGGLSDYGYTF. CDR3 coding DNA: TGTGCCAGCAGCTTGGCCGGCGGGTTATCGGACTATGGCTACACCTTC. The whole variable domain, remainder taken from reference TRBV5-6 and TRBJ1-2, is DAGVTQSPTHLIKTRGQQVTLRCSPKSGHDTVSWYQQALGQGPQFIFQYYEEEERQRGNFPDRFSGHQFPNYSSELNVNALLLGDSALYLCASSLAGGLSDYGYTFGSGTRLTVV.

This sequence joins TRBV24-1 and TRBJ2-1, with 7 bases lining up with TRBD1. J gave up 0 bases and V 4 bases, and 5 bases lay outside the gene matches. The CDR3 consists of 16 residues. Germline V CDR1 and CDR2: KGHDR, SFDVKD. The CDR3 DNA sequence: TGTGCCACCAGTGACCCACAGGGGATCTCCTACAATGAGCAGTTCTTC. This gives the protein CATSDPQGISYNEQFF.

The J gene is TRBJ2-3, the V gene TRBV24-1; unclear D gene. The CDR3 runs 14 residues. Trimming shortened V by 7 bases and J by 2 bases, and 12 bases separated the two germline ends. The germline V gene encodes CDR1 KGHDR and CDR2 SFDVKD. In DNA, the CDR3 is TGTGCCACCAGCCAAAGGAGCTACACAGATACGCAGTATTTT. Its protein is CATSQRSYTDTQYF.

The chain recombines TRBV24-1 with TRBJ2-1, with TRBD2 identical over 12 bases. CDR1 and CDR2 (germline): KGHDR, SFDVKD. The CDR3 is 21 amino acids. J lost 3 bases, V lost 9 bases, and 23 bases had no gene match. The chain's CDR3 is CATQAGQGGATSGSLYNEQFF. In DNA form, the CDR3 reads TGTGCCACCCAGGCTGGACAGGGGGGCGCGACTAGCGGGAGCCTCTACAATGAGCAGTTCTTC.

There are a few counts of this clone. The rearrangement joins TRBV3-1 (or the pseudogene TRBV3-2) to TRBJ2-7; 10 bases fit TRBD2. There are 14 residues in the CDR3. Germline V gene data show CDR1 as LGHDT and CDR2 as YNNKEL (reference sequence). Germline trimming cut 4 bases from V and 5 bases from J; bases unmatched to any gene: 5. As DNA, the CDR3 is TGTGCCAGCAGCCTTAGCGGGGGGACCAACGAGCAGTACTTC. Its translation is CASSLSGGTNEQYF.